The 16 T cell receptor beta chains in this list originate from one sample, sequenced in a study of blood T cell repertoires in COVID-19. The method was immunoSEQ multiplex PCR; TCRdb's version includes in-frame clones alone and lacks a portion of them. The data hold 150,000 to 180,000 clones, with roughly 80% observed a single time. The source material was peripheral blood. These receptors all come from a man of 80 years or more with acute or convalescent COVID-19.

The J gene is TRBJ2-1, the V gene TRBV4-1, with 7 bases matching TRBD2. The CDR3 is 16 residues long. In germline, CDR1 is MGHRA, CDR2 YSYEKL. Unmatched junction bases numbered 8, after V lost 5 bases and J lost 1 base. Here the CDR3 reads CASSSTTSSSYNEQFF. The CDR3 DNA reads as TGCGCCAGCAGCTCAACGACTAGCTCATCCTACAATGAGCAGTTCTTC.

The CDR3 is CASSQGAGTEAFF. CDR3 bases: TGCGCCAGCAGTCAGGGGGCAGGCACTGAAGCTTTCTTT. The J gene is TRBJ1-1, the V gene TRBV10-2; 8 nucleotides line up with TRBD1. The CDR3 length is 13 residues. The J segment lost 4 bases and the V segment lost 5 bases, leaving 3 bases of the junction unmatched. In germline, CDR1 is WSHSY, CDR2 SAAADI.

This CDR3 is CASSSLESTEAFF. The CDR3 region has the DNA TGTGCCAGCAGCTCACTAGAGAGCACTGAAGCTTTCTTT. This chain joins TRBV12-3 or TRBV12-4 and TRBJ1-1; D ambiguous. CDR3 length: 13 residues. Trimming took off 6 bases at V and 4 bases at J, with 12 bases between the two ends.

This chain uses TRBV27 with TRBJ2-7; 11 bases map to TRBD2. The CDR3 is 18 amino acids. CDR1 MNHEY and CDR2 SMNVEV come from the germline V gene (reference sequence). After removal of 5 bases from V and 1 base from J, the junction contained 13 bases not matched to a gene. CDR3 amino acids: CASSRTLLAGGLSYEQYF. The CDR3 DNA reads TGTGCCAGCAGTCGAACCCTCCTAGCGGGGGGTCTGTCCTACGAGCAGTACTTC.

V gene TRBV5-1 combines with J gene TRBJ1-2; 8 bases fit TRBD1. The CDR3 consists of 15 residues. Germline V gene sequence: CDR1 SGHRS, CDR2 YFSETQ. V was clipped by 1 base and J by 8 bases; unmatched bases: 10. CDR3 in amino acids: CASSLSGQGARGYTF. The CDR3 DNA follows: TGCGCCAGCAGCTTGAGTGGGCAGGGGGCGCGAGGCTACACCTTC.

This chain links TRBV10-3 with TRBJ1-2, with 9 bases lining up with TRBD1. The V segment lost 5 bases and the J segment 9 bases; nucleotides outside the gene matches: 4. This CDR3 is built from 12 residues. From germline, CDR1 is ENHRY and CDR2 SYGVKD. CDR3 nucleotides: TGTGCCATCAGTAAGGGACAGGGAAGCTACACCTTC. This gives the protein CAISKGQGSYTF.

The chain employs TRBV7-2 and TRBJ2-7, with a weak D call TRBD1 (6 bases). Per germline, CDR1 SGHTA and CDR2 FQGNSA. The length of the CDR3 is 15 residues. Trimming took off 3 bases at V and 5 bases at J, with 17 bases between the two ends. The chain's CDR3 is CASSFAAGAIHEQYF. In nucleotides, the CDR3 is TGTGCCAGCAGCTTCGCCGCAGGGGCCATACACGAGCAGTACTTC.

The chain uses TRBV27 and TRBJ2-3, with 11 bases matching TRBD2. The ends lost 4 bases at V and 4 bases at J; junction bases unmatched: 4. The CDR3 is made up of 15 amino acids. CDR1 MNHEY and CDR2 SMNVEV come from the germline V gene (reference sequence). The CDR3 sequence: CASSSRTSGSDTQYF. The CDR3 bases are TGTGCCAGCAGTTCGCGGACTAGCGGGTCAGATACGCAGTATTTT.

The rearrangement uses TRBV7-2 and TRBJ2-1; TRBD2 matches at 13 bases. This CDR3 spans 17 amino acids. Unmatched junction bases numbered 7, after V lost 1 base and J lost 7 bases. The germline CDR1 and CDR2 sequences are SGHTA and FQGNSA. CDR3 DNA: TGTGCCAGCAGCTTAGGACTAGCGGGGGGCCTTAGGAATGAGCAGTTCTTC. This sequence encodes CASSLGLAGGLRNEQFF. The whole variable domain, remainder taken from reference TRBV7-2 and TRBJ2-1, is GAGVSQSPSNKVTEKGKDVELRCDPISGHTALYWYRQSLGQGLEFLIYFQGNSAPDKSGLPSDRFSAERTGGSVSTLTIQRTQQEDSAVYLCASSLGLAGGLRNEQFFGPGTRLTVL.

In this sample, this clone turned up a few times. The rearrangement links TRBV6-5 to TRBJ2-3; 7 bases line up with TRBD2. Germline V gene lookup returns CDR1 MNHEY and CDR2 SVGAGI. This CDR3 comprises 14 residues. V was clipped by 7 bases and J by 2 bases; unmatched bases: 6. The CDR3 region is CASTGGGVTDTQYF. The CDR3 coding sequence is TGTGCCAGCACGGGGGGAGGGGTCACAGATACGCAGTATTTT.

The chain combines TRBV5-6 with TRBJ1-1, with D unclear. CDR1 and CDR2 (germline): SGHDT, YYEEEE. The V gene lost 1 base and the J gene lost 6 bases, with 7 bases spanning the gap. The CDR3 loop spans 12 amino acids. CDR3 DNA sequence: TGTGCCAGCAGCTTGAGAGTTGCTGAAGCTTTCTTT. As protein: CASSLRVAEAFF.

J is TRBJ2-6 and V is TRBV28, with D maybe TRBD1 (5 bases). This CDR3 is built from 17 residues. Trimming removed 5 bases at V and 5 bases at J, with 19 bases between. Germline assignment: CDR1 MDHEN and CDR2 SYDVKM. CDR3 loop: CASSPSHRTLWANVLTF. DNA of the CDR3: TGTGCCAGCAGTCCCTCCCACAGGACCCTCTGGGCCAACGTCCTGACTTTC.

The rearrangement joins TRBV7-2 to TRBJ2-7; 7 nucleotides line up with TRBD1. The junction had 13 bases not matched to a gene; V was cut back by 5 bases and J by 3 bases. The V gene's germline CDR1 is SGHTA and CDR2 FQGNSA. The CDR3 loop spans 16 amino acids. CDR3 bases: TGTGCCAGCAGCCTGGGCCCGGGACAGTCAAACTACGAGCAGTACTTC. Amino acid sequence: CASSLGPGQSNYEQYF.

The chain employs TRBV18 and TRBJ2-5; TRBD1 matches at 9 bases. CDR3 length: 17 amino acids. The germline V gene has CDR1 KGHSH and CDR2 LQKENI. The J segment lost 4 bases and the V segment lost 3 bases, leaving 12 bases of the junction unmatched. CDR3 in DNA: TGTGCCAGCTCACCCGGGACAGGGAAGGAGGGAGGAGAGACCCAGTACTTC. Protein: CASSPGTGKEGGETQYF. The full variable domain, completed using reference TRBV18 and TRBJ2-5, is NAGVMQNPRHLVRRRGQEARLRCSPMKGHSHVYWYRQLPEEGLKFMVYLQKENIIDESGMPKERFSAEFPKEGPSILRIQQVVRGDSAAYFCASSPGTGKEGGETQYFGPGTRLLVL.

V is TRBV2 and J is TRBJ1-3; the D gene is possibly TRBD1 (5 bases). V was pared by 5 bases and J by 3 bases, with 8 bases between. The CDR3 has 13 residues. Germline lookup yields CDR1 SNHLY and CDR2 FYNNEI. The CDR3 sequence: CASSPGFGNTIYF. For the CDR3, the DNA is TGTGCCAGCAGTCCAGGGTTTGGAAACACCATATATTTT.

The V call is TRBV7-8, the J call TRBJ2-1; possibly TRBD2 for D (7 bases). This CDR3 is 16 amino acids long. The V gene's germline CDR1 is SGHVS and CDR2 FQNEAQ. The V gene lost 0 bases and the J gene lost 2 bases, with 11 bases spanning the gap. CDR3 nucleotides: TGTGCCAGCAGCTTAGCGGCGGGGGCAACCTACAATGAGCAGTTCTTC. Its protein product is CASSLAAGATYNEQFF. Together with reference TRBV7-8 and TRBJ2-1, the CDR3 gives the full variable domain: GAGVSQSPRYKVAKRGQDVALRCDPISGHVSLFWYQQALGQGPEFLTYFQNEAQLDKSGLPSDRFFAERPEGSVSTLKIQRTQQEDSAVYLCASSLAAGATYNEQFFGPGTRLTVL.